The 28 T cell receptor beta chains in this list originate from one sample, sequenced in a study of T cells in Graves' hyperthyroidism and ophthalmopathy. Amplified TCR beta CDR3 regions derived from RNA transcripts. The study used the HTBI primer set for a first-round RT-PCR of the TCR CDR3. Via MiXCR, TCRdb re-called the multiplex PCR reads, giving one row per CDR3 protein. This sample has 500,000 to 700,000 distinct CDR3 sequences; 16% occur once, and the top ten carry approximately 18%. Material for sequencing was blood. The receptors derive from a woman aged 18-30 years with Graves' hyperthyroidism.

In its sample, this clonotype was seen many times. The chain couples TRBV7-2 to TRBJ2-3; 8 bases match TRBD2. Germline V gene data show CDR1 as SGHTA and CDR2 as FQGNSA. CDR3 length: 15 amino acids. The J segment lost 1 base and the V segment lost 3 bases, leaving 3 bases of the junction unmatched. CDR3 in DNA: TGTGCCAGCAGCTTGGCAGCGGGAGGCACAGATACGCAGTATTTT. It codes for CASSLAAGGTDTQYF.

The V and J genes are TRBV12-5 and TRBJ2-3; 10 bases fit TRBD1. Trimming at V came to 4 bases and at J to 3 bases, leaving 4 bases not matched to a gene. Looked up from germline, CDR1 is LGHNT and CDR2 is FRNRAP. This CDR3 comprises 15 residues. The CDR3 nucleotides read TGTGCTAGTGGTTCCGGACAGGGGGAGACAGATACGCAGTATTTT. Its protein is CASGSGQGETDTQYF.

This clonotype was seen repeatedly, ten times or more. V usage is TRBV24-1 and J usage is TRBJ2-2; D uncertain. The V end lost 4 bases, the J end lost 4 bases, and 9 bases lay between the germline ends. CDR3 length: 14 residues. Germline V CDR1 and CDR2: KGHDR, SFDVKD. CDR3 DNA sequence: TGTGCCACCAGTGACTTGGGCAGCACCGGGGAGCTGTTTTTT. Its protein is CATSDLGSTGELFF.

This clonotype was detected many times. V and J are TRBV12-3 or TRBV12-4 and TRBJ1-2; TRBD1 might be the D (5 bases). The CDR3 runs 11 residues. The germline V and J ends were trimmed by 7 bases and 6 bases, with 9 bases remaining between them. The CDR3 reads CASNGDDGYTF. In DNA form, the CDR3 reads TGTGCCAGCAACGGGGACGATGGCTACACCTTC.

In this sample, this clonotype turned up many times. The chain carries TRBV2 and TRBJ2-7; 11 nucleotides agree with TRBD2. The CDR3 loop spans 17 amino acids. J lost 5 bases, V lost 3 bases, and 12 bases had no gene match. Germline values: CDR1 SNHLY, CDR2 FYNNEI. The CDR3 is CASSDLETSGSYDEQYF. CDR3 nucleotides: TGTGCCAGCAGTGATCTGGAAACTAGCGGGAGTTACGACGAGCAGTACTTC.

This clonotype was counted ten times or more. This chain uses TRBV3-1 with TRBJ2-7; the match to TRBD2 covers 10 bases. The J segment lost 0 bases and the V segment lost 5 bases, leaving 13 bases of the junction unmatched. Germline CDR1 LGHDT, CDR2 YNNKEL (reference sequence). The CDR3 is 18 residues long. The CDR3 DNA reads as TGTGCCAGCAGCTCCCGTGAGATACTAGCGGGGAGCTCCTACGAGCAGTACTTC. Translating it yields CASSSREILAGSSYEQYF.

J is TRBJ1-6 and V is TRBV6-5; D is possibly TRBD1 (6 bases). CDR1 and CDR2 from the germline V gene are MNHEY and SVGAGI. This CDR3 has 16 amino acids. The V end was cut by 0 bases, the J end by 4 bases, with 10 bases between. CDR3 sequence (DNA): TGTGCCAGCAGTTACTCCGGACAGATTTATAATTCACCCCTCCACTTT. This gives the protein CASSYSGQIYNSPLHF.

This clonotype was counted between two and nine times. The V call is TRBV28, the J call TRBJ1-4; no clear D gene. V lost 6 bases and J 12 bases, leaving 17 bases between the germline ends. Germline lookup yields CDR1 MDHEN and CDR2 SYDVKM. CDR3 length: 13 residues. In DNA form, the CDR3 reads TGTGCCAGCAGAAAGCGTATAATGGTGGAACTGTTTTTT. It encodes CASRKRIMVELFF.

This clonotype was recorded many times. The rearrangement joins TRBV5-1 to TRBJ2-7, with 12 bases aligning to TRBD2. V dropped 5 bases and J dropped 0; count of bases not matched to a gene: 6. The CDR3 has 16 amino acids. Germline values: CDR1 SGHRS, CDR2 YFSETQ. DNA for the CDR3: TGCGCCAGCAGACTCCGGACTAGCGGGACCTCCTACGAGCAGTACTTC. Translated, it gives CASRLRTSGTSYEQYF.

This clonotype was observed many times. CDR3 sequence: CASSLAQLYEQYF. DNA for the CDR3: TGTGCCAGCAGCTTAGCACAGCTCTACGAGCAGTACTTC. The rearrangement uses TRBV11-2 and TRBJ2-7; D is undetermined. Germline assignment: CDR1 SGHAT and CDR2 FQNNGV. The ends were cut back, 1 base at V and 3 bases at J, with 7 bases in the middle. The CDR3 contains 13 residues.

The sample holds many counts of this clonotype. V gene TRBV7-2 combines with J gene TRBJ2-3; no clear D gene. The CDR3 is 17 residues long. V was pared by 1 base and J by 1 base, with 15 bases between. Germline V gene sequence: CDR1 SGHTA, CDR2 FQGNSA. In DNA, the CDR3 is TGTGCCAGCAGCTTAGATTTATGGTACAGCCGCACAGATACGCAGTATTTT. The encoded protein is CASSLDLWYSRTDTQYF.

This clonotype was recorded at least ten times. The CDR3: CASRMGQGATQPQHF. In DNA, the CDR3 is TGTGCCAGCAGAATGGGACAGGGGGCAACTCAGCCCCAGCATTTT. The chain recombines TRBV6-1 with TRBJ1-5; 12 bases line up with TRBD1. The CDR3 consists of 15 residues. V lost 6 bases to trimming and J lost 6 bases; unmatched junction nucleotides: 6. Looked up from germline, CDR1 is MNHNS and CDR2 is SASEGT.

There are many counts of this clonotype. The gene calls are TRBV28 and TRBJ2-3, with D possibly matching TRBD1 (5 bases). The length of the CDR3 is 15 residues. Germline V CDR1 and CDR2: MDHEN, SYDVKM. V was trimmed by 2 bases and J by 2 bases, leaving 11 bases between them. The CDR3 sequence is CASSLPRANTDTQYF. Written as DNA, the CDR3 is TGTGCCAGCAGTTTACCCAGGGCGAACACAGATACGCAGTATTTT.

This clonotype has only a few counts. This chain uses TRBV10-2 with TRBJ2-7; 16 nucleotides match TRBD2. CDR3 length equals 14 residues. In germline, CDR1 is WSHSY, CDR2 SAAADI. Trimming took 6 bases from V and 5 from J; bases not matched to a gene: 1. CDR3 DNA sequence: TGCGCCAGCAGGGGGACTAGCGGGAGGGACGAGCAGTACTTC. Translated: CASRGTSGRDEQYF.

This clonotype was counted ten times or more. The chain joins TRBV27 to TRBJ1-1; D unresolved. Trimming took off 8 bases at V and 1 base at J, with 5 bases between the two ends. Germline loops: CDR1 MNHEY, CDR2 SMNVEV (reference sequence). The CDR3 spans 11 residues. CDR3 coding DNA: TGTGCCAGCCGGGAGAACACTGAAGCTTTCTTT. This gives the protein CASRENTEAFF.

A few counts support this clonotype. CDR3 amino acids: CASSVDPGGASGVEKLFF. As DNA, the CDR3 is TGTGCCAGCAGCGTAGACCCAGGGGGCGCTTCTGGAGTTGAAAAACTGTTTTTT. The chain couples TRBV9 to TRBJ1-4; 8 nucleotides align to TRBD1. The CDR3 length is 18 residues. V was pared by 0 bases and J by 7 bases, with 14 bases of the junction left unmatched. Germline-derived CDR1 and CDR2 are SGDLS and YYNGEE.

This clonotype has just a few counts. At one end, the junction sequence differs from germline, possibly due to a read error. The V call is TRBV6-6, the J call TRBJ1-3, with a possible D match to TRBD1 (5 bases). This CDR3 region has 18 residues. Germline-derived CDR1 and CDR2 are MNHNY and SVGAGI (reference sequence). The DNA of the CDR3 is TGTGCCAGCAGTTACTCCGGGCAGGGACCGAGCTCTGGAGACACCATATATTTT. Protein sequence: CASSYSGQGPSSGDTIYF.

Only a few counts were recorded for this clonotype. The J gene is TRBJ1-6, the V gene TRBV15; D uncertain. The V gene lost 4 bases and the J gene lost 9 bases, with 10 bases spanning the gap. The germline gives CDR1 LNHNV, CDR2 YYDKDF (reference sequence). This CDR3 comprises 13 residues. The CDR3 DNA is TGTGCCACCAGCAATAACGCGGGTTCACCCCTCCACTTT. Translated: CATSNNAGSPLHF. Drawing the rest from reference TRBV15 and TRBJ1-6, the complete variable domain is DAMVIQNPRYQVTQFGKPVTLSCSQTLNHNVMYWYQQKSSQAPKLLFHYYDKDFNNEADTPDNFQSRRPNTSFCFLDIRSPGLGDTAMYLCATSNNAGSPLHFGNGTRLTVT.

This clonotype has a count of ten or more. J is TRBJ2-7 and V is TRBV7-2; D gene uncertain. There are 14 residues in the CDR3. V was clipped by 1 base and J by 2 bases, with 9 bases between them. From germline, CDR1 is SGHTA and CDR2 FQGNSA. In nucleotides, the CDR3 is TGTGCCAGCAGCTTAGGGACGTACCCCTACGAGCAGTACTTC. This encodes CASSLGTYPYEQYF.

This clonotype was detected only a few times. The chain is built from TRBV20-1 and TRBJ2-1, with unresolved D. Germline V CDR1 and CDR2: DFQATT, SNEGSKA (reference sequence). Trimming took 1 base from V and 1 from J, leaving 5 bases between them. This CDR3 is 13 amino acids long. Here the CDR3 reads CSARVGSYNEQFF. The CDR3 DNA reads TGCAGTGCTAGAGTGGGGTCCTACAATGAGCAGTTCTTC.

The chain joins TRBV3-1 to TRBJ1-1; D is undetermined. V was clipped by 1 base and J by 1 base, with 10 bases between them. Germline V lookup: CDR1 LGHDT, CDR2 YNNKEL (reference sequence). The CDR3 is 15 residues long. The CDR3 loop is CASSQGRHTNTEAFF. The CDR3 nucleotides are TGTGCCAGCAGCCAAGGCAGGCACACGAACACTGAAGCTTTCTTT. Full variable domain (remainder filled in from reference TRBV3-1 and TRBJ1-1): DTAVSQTPKYLVTQMGNDKSIKCEQNLGHDTMYWYKQDSKKFLKIMFSYNNKELIINETVPNRFSPKSPDKAHLNLHINSLELGDSAVYFCASSQGRHTNTEAFFGQGTRLTVV.

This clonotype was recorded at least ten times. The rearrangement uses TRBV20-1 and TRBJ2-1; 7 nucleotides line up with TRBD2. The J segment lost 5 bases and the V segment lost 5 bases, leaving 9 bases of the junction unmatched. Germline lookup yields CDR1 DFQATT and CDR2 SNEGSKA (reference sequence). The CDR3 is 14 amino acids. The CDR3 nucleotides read TGCAGTGCTCGGGAGGCTATAGTAAACAATGAGCAGTTCTTC. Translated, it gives CSAREAIVNNEQFF.

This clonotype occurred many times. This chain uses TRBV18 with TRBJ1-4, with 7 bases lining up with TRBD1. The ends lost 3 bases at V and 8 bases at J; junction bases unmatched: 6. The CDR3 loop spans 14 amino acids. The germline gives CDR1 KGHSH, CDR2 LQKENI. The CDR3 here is CASSPRDRGEKLFF. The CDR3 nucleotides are TGTGCCAGCTCACCCCGGGACAGAGGGGAAAAACTGTTTTTT.

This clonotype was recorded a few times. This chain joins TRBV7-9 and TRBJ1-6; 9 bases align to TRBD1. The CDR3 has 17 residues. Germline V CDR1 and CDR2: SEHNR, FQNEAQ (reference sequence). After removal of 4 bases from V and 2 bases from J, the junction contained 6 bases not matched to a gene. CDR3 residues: CASSSDRGFPYNSPLHF. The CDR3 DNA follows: TGTGCCAGCAGCTCGGACAGGGGATTTCCCTATAATTCACCCCTCCACTTT.

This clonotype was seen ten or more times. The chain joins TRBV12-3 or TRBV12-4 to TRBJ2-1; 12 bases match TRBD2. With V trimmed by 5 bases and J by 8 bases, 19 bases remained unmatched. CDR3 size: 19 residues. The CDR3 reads CASSPTGGLAGIFLYEQFF. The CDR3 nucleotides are TGTGCCAGCAGTCCAACAGGGGGACTAGCGGGTATTTTTTTGTATGAGCAGTTCTTC.

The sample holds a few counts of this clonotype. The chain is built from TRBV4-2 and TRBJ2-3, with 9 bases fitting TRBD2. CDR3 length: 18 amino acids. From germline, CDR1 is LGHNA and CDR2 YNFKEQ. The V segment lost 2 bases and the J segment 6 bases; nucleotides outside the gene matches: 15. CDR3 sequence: CASSQQHRGGGAWDTQYF. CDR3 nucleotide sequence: TGTGCCAGCAGCCAACAACACCGCGGGGGGGGTGCGTGGGATACGCAGTATTTT.

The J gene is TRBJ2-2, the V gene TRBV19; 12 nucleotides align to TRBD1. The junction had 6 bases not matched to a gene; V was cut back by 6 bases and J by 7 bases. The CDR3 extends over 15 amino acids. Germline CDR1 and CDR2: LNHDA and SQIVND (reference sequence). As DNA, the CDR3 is TGTGCCAGTAGCTCGGGACAGGGGGCGGGCGGGGAGCTGTTTTTT. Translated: CASSSGQGAGGELFF.

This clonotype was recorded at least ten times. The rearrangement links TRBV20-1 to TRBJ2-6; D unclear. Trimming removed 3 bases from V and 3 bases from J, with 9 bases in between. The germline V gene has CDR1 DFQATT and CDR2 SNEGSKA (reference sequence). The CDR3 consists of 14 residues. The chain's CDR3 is CSASERGGANVLTF. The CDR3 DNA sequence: TGCAGTGCTAGTGAGAGAGGTGGGGCCAACGTCCTGACTTTC.